A single sample gave rise to the 16 T cell receptor beta chains below, sequenced in a study of T cell responses to AZD1222 COVID-19 vaccine. Produced via immunoSEQ multiplex PCR; TCRdb's table is partial and in-frame only. The repertoire consists of 80,000 to 100,000 clones, with around 90% occurring once and the leading ten covering around 5%. Source: peripheral blood, taken 28 days after the second AZD1222 dose. Receptor source: an adult who received the AZD1222 COVID-19 vaccine.

V is TRBV9 and J is TRBJ1-2; D gene unclear. Trimming removed 0 bases at V and 7 bases at J, with 25 bases between. Germline V gene lookup returns CDR1 SGDLS and CDR2 YYNGEE. This CDR3 has 18 amino acids. The DNA for the CDR3 is TGTGCCAGCAGCGTAGTCCCAGCGCAGGCGCACCCTCCCACTGGCTACACCTTC. It codes for CASSVVPAQAHPPTGYTF.

This sequence joins TRBV6-5 and TRBJ2-5, with D possibly TRBD1 on 7 matching bases. V lost 6 bases to trimming and J lost 5 bases, with 10 bases between them. Germline-derived CDR1 and CDR2 are MNHEY and SVGAGI. The CDR3 has 12 residues. CDR3 in amino acids: CASRQGRETQYF. CDR3 nucleotides: TGTGCCAGCAGACAGGGGAGGGAGACCCAGTACTTC.

The gene calls are TRBV7-8 and TRBJ2-5; TRBD2 aligns across 10 bases. Germline V gives CDR1 SGHVS, CDR2 FQNEAQ. With V trimmed by 5 bases and J by 0 bases, 6 bases remained unmatched. There are 16 residues in the CDR3. The CDR3 DNA reads TGTGCCAGCAGCCCAGGACTAGCGGACTACCAAGAGACCCAGTACTTC. Translation: CASSPGLADYQETQYF.

The genes are TRBV4-1 and TRBJ2-1; 10 nucleotides agree with TRBD2. Germline V lookup: CDR1 MGHRA, CDR2 YSYEKL. The CDR3 is 16 amino acids. Trimming removed 0 bases from V and 14 bases from J; junction bases left unmatched: 13. CDR3 loop: CASSQDRGLASQSEFF. The CDR3 DNA is TGCGCCAGCAGCCAAGACCGGGGACTAGCGTCCCAGTCGGAGTTCTTC.

The chain combines TRBV6-5 with TRBJ1-2; no clear D gene. Looked up from germline, CDR1 is MNHEY and CDR2 is SVGAGI. The CDR3 loop spans 13 amino acids. With 5 bases removed from V and 3 bases from J, the gap between germline ends came to 10 bases. The CDR3 loop is CASSTRRDYGYTF. The CDR3 coding sequence is TGTGCCAGCAGTACCCGCCGGGACTATGGCTACACCTTC.

This sequence joins TRBV11-2 and TRBJ1-1; the match to TRBD1 covers 8 bases. This CDR3 has 16 residues. Germline CDR1 reads SGHAT; CDR2 reads FQNNGV. J was trimmed by 0 bases and V by 4 bases; bases with no gene match: 7. The CDR3 protein is CASSSSRGHMNTEAFF. Here the CDR3 DNA reads TGTGCCAGCAGCTCCAGCAGGGGGCACATGAACACTGAAGCTTTCTTT.

Only a few counts were recorded for this clone. V usage is TRBV3-1 (or the pseudogene TRBV3-2) and J usage is TRBJ2-1; 9 bases line up with TRBD2. There are 14 residues in the CDR3. Unmatched junction bases numbered 4, after V lost 0 bases and J lost 10 bases. Germline V CDR1 and CDR2: LGHDT, YNNKEL (reference sequence). The CDR3: CASSQDGSGGEQFF. CDR3 bases: TGTGCCAGCAGCCAAGATGGGAGCGGGGGGGAGCAGTTCTTC.

The V and J genes are TRBV5-1 and TRBJ1-4; no firm D call. The germline CDR1 and CDR2 sequences are SGHRS and YFSETQ. The CDR3 totals 14 residues. Trimming removed 4 bases at V and 5 bases at J, with 12 bases between. The chain's CDR3 is CASSVDRTNEKLFF. DNA of the CDR3: TGCGCCAGCAGCGTCGATAGGACGAATGAAAAACTGTTTTTT. Full variable domain (missing parts from reference TRBV5-1 and TRBJ1-4): KAGVTQTPRYLIKTRGQQVTLSCSPISGHRSVSWYQQTPGQGLQFLFEYFSETQRNKGNFPGRFSGRQFSNSRSEMNVSTLELGDSALYLCASSVDRTNEKLFFGSGTQLSVL.

The V gene is TRBV14, the J gene TRBJ1-1; maybe TRBD1 (6 bases). V was trimmed by 1 base and J by 5 bases, leaving 14 bases between them. Germline CDR1 is SGHDN and CDR2 is FVKESK. This CDR3 spans 15 amino acids. DNA for the CDR3: TGTGCCAGCAGCCAAGGGGGGGGCGCGTATACTGAAGCTTTCTTT. Translation: CASSQGGGAYTEAFF.

V is TRBV5-8 and J is TRBJ2-2; 9 bases line up with TRBD1. This CDR3 has 16 residues. Germline loops: CDR1 SGHTS, CDR2 YDEGEE. V lost 3 bases and J lost 2; bases outside the gene matches: 5. The CDR3 region has the DNA TGTGCCAGCAGCTGGCGGACAGGGGCTAACACCGGGGAGCTGTTTTTT. Its translation: CASSWRTGANTGELFF.

This clone was recorded only once. The chain employs TRBV5-1 and TRBJ1-1, with D uncertain. Germline V gene lookup returns CDR1 SGHRS and CDR2 YFSETQ. The CDR3 has 13 residues. Trimming shortened V by 0 bases and J by 0 bases, and 3 bases separated the two germline ends. CDR3 in amino acids: CASSLALNTEAFF. CDR3 DNA sequence: TGCGCCAGCAGCTTGGCCCTGAACACTGAAGCTTTCTTT.

The chain uses TRBV3-1 (or the pseudogene TRBV3-2) and TRBJ1-6, with D possibly being TRBD1 (6 bases). The length of the CDR3 is 14 residues. Between the trimmed V and J ends, which lost 4 bases and 7 bases, there was a span of 11 bases. Per germline, CDR1 LGHDT and CDR2 YNNKEL (reference sequence). The CDR3 DNA reads as TGTGCCAGCAGCCTCGGACAGCAGAATTCACCCCTCCACTTT. It translates to CASSLGQQNSPLHF.

V and J are TRBV5-4 and TRBJ1-2, with D perhaps matching TRBD1 (5 bases). V gave up 0 bases and J gave up 4 bases, with 10 bases separating them. This CDR3 comprises 14 residues. CDR1 and CDR2 from the germline V gene are SGHNT and YYREEE (reference sequence). CDR3 amino acids: CASSLGQRGYGYTF. The CDR3 region has the DNA TGTGCCAGCAGCTTGGGACAGCGCGGCTATGGCTACACCTTC.

The chain combines TRBV2 with TRBJ1-5; D ambiguous. The CDR3 is made up of 15 amino acids. V was shortened by 6 bases and J by 1 base, with 13 bases between the two germline ends. Germline V gives CDR1 SNHLY, CDR2 FYNNEI. The CDR3 DNA is TGTGCCAGCAGGGATAGTAAAGGGAGCAATCAGCCCCAGCATTTT. Translation gives CASRDSKGSNQPQHF.

The CDR3 sequence: CASRKTDPIEAQYF. The DNA of the CDR3 is TGTGCCAGCAGGAAAACCGACCCGATTGAGGCCCAGTACTTC. This chain connects TRBV6-5 to TRBJ2-5; the D is unclear. The CDR3 totals 14 residues. The germline CDR1 and CDR2 sequences are MNHEY and SVGAGI. Trimming shortened V by 6 bases and J by 9 bases, and 20 bases separated the two germline ends.

The chain carries TRBV6-2 or TRBV6-3 and TRBJ2-3; TRBD2 matches 9 bases. The ends lost 9 bases at V and 4 bases at J; junction bases unmatched: 8. The V gene's germline CDR1 is MNHEY and CDR2 SVGEGT. The length of the CDR3 is 14 residues. As DNA, the CDR3 is TGTGCCAGTAGCGGGGGACACGACGCAGATACGCAGTATTTT. Translating gives CASSGGHDADTQYF.